The 4 T cell receptor beta chains below all came from one sample that was sequenced in a study of blood T cell repertoires in COVID-19. Profiling relied on immunoSEQ multiplex PCR, and the TCRdb table lists in-frame clones only, not all of them. The sample lists 65,000 or so clones, approximately 84% occurring once. The sample taken for sequencing was peripheral blood. These receptors originate from a man in his fifties or sixties with acute or convalescent COVID-19.

The chain joins TRBV12-3 or TRBV12-4 to TRBJ1-1; TRBD1 matches at 9 bases. The length of the CDR3 is 11 residues. V dropped 4 bases and J dropped 10; count of bases not matched to a gene: 1. The CDR3 coding sequence is TGTGCCAGCAGTTACAGGGGGCGAGCTTTCTTT. It translates to CASSYRGRAFF.

This chain connects TRBV18 to TRBJ2-3; D is ambiguous. V lost 3 bases and J lost 3, with 10 bases in between. The CDR3 sequence is 14 residues long. Germline-derived CDR1 and CDR2 are KGHSH and LQKENI. In nucleotides, the CDR3 is TGTGCCAGCTCACCCTTTGACGGGACAGATACGCAGTATTTT. It specifies CASSPFDGTDTQYF.

CDR3 residues: CASSDSAGNTIYF. CDR3 coding DNA: TGTGCCAGCAGTGACAGCGCTGGAAACACCATATATTTT. The rearrangement links TRBV2 to TRBJ1-3; D unclear. The CDR3 is made up of 13 amino acids. Germline V lookup: CDR1 SNHLY, CDR2 FYNNEI. Trimming left V 3 bases short and J 2 bases short, with 5 bases between.

The chain employs TRBV6-5 and TRBJ2-3; perhaps TRBD2 as D (6 bases). The CDR3 covers 12 residues. Trimming cost V 6 bases and J 7 bases, with 11 bases left between them. Germline CDR1 and CDR2: MNHEY and SVGAGI. This CDR3 is CASRGTANTQYF. The CDR3 coding sequence is TGTGCCAGCAGGGGGACTGCTAATACGCAGTATTTT.